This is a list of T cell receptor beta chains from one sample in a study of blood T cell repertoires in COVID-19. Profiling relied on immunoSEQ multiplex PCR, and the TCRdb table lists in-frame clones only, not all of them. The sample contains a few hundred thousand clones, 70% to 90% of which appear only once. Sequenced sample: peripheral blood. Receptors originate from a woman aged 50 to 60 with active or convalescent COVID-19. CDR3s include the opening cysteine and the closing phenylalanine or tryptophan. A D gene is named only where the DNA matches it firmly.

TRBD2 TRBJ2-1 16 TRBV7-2 CASSPVGTSGANEQFF TGTGCCAGCAGCCCCGTCGGGACTAGCGGGGCCAATGAGCAGTTCTTC
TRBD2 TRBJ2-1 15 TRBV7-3 CASSLRTSGRGEQFF TGTGCCAGCAGCTTAAGAACTAGCGGGAGGGGCGAGCAGTTCTTC
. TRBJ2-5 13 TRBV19 CASSSNSKGDQYF TGTGCCAGTAGTAGTAACAGCAAGGGGGACCAGTACTTC
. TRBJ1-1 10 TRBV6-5 CASRQMEAFF TGTGCCAGCAGACAGATGGAAGCTTTCTTT
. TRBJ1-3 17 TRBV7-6 CATSTDSLPTAGNTIYF TGTGCCACCTCTACGGACAGTCTACCAACGGCTGGAAACACCATATATTTT
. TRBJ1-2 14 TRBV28 CASSPLGGRHGYTF TGTGCCAGCAGCCCCCTTGGCGGGCGGCATGGCTACACCTTC
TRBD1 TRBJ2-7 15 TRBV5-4 CASSLDRTGAYEQYF TGTGCCAGCAGCTTGGACAGGACAGGGGCCTACGAGCAGTACTTC
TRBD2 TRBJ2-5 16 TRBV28 CASSFRLAGAQETQYF TGTGCCAGCAGTTTCAGACTAGCGGGAGCCCAAGAGACCCAGTACTTC
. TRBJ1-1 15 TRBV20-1 CSASSTEDMNTEAFF TGCAGTGCTAGTTCGACAGAGGATATGAACACTGAAGCTTTCTTT
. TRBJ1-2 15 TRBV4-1 CASSQGAGMNYGYTF TGCGCCAGCAGCCAAGGGGCAGGGATGAACTATGGCTACACCTTC
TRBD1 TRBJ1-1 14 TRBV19 CASSTDRGLTEAFF TGTGCCAGTAGTACGGACAGGGGGCTAACTGAAGCTTTCTTT
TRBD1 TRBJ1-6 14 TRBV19 CASSRTGGNSPLHF TGTGCCAGTAGTCGAACAGGGGGTAATTCACCCCTCCACTTT
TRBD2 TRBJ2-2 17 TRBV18 CASSPPIAGGITGELFF TGTGCCAGCTCACCACCGATAGCGGGGGGAATAACCGGGGAGCTGTTTTTT
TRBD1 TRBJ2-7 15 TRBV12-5 CASGLIQGAGGEQYF TGTGCTAGTGGTTTGATCCAGGGGGCCGGAGGGGAGCAGTACTTC
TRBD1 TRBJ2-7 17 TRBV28 CASGRQGVVVDRAEQYF TGTGCCAGCGGAAGACAGGGGGTTGTGGTTGATAGGGCCGAGCAGTACTTC
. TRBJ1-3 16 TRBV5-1 CASSLAGKSSGNTIYF TGCGCCAGCAGCTTAGCGGGTAAATCCTCTGGAAACACCATATATTTT
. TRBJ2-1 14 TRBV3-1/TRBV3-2 CASSLVSAYNEQFF TGTGCCAGCAGCCTGGTGTCAGCCTACAATGAGCAGTTCTTC
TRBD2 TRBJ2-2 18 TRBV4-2 CASSQVLPGLENTGELFF TGTGCCAGCAGCCAAGTCCTCCCGGGACTAGAGAACACCGGGGAGCTGTTTTTT
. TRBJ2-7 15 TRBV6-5 CASSTRVQGSYEQYF TGTGCCAGCAGTACAAGGGTCCAGGGGTCCTACGAGCAGTACTTC
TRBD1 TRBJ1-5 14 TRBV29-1 CSAKTGGLNQPQHF TGCAGCGCAAAAACAGGGGGCCTCAATCAGCCCCAGCATTTT
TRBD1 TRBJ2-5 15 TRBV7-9 CASSFPPGGQETQYF TGTGCCAGCAGCTTTCCCCCAGGGGGCCAAGAGACCCAGTACTTC
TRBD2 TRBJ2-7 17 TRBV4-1 CASSYSGLAEASYEQYF TGCGCCAGCAGCTACTCGGGACTAGCGGAGGCCTCCTACGAGCAGTACTTC
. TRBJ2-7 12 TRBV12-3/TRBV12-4 CASARGSYEQYF TGTGCCAGCGCACGGGGTTCCTACGAGCAGTACTTC
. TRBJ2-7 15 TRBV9 CASSVGSLADYEQYF TGTGCCAGCAGCGTAGGGAGTCTAGCAGACTACGAGCAGTACTTC
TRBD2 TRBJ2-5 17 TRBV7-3 CASSLTGTSGRQETQYF TGTGCCAGCAGCTTAACGGGGACTAGCGGACGCCAAGAGACCCAGTACTTC
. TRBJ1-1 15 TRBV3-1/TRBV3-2 CASSPGGTLNTEAFF TGTGCCAGCAGCCCGGGGGGAACCCTGAACACTGAAGCTTTCTTT
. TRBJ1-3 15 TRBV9 CASSSSGEAGNTIYF TGTGCCAGCAGCTCCTCCGGGGAGGCTGGAAACACCATATATTTT
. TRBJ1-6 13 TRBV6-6 CASLIGGGSPLHF TGTGCCAGCCTGATTGGGGGCGGATCACCCCTCCACTTT
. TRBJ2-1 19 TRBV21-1 CASSKVRDFALGRHNEQFF TGTGCCAGCAGCAAAGTCAGGGATTTTGCGCTGGGCAGACACAATGAGCAGTTCTTC
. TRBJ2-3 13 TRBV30 CAFSSVFTDTQYF TGTGCCTTTAGTAGCGTCTTCACAGATACGCAGTATTTT
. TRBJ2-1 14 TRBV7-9 CASSLSSAGREQFF TGTGCCAGCAGCTTATCGTCTGCGGGGCGGGAGCAGTTCTTC
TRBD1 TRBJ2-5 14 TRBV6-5 CASSSGQGRETQYF TGTGCCAGCAGCTCAGGACAGGGACGAGAGACCCAGTACTTC
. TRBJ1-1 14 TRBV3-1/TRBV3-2 CASSQDGSRAEAFF TGTGCCAGCAGCCAAGATGGGAGTCGGGCTGAAGCTTTCTTT
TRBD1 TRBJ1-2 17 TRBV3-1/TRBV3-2 CASSHHGTGYLNYGYTF TGTGCCAGCAGCCACCACGGGACAGGGTATCTTAACTATGGCTACACCTTC
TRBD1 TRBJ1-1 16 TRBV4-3 CASSQRTGTVGTEAFF TGCGCCAGCAGCCAGAGGACAGGAACGGTCGGGACTGAAGCTTTCTTT
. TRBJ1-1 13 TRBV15 CATSRGVGTEAFF TGTGCCACCAGCAGAGGGGTCGGGACTGAAGCTTTCTTT
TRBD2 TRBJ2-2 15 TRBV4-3 CASRGPVSGSGELFF TGCGCCAGCAGGGGCCCTGTCAGCGGGAGCGGGGAGCTGTTTTTT
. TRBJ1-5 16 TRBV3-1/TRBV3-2 CASRRPRRRWNQPQHF TGTGCCAGCAGACGCCCCCGAAGGCGGTGGAATCAGCCCCAGCATTTT
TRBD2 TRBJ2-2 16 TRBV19 CASSYSGSRDTGELFF TGTGCCAGTAGTTATAGCGGGAGTAGGGACACCGGGGAGCTGTTTTTT
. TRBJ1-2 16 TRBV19 CASRMRWQGILYGYTF TGTGCCAGTCGGATGAGGTGGCAGGGCATCCTCTATGGCTACACCTTC
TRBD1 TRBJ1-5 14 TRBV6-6 CASRLQGLGQPQHF TGTGCCAGCAGACTACAGGGGCTGGGGCAGCCCCAGCATTTT
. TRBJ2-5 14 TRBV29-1 CSVRSQVPQETQYF TGCAGCGTTCGCTCACAGGTCCCCCAAGAGACCCAGTACTTC
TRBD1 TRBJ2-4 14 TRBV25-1 CASSATGGVNIQYF TGTGCCAGCAGTGCAACAGGGGGCGTAAACATTCAGTACTTC
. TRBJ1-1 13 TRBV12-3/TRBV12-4 CASSWGENTEAFF TGTGCCAGCAGCTGGGGGGAGAACACTGAAGCTTTCTTT
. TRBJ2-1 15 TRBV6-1 CASSEWLGQYNEQFF TGTGCCAGCAGTGAGTGGCTAGGACAGTACAATGAGCAGTTCTTC